Described below is a single T cell receptor delta chain sequence and its context. The sample contains more than one DNA sequence encoding this CDR3. This sample was taken from a study of gamma-delta T cells after stem cell transplantation. V was pared by 3 bases and J by 1 base, with 14 bases of the junction left unmatched. The CDR3 spans 21 residues. The germline V gene has CDR1 GEAIGNYY and CDR2 EKD. TCRdb repeated clone calling on the RT-PCR reads with CATT. This table holds about 10,000 delta-chain clones, about 38% found once. Source material: gamma-delta T cells. This chain joins TRDV2 and TRDJ3; 10 nucleotides line up with TRDD3. This clonotype was obtained from a human donor. It is not recorded whose cells these are; they may come from a transplant donor. The CDR3 DNA follows: TGTGCCTGTGACTCAGGAGGGGGATACGCCTACGATTCCTGGGACACCCGACAGATGTTTTTC. It encodes CACDSGGGYAYDSWDTRQMFF.